A selection of T cell receptor beta chains follows, all from one sample in a study of graft-versus-host responses after intestinal transplantation. The antigens these receptors bind are not known. Libraries were prepared by immunoSEQ multiplex PCR; TCRdb keeps only in-frame clonotypes and omits some of them. The sample has some 90,000 clones; 92% are singletons. The sample consisted of unstimulated CD8+ T cells sorted from spleen or lymph node cells, taken before transplant. These receptors all come from a human donor who was the organ donor for an intestinal transplant. Both conserved end residues are part of each CDR3.

v_call: TRBV19
j_call: TRBJ2-1
cdr3_aa: CASSQTSGGSYNEQFF

v_call: TRBV19
j_call: TRBJ2-7
cdr3_aa: CASSVTTGGGFYEQYF

v_call: TRBV7-9
j_call: TRBJ2-7
cdr3_aa: CASSMMSQGYEQYF

v_call: TRBV7-9
j_call: TRBJ1-1
cdr3_aa: CASSFGQGVFF

v_call: TRBV4-1
j_call: TRBJ2-7
cdr3_aa: CASSPGYRVPNPQSSYEQYF

v_call: TRBV6-5
j_call: TRBJ2-5
cdr3_aa: CASSEQGIGETQYF

v_call: TRBV2
j_call: TRBJ2-2
cdr3_aa: CASSPALNTGELFF

v_call: TRBV14
j_call: TRBJ2-7
cdr3_aa: CASSRTGSYEQYF

v_call: TRBV19
j_call: TRBJ1-1
cdr3_aa: CASSIDRGQGKCTEAFF

v_call: TRBV9
j_call: TRBJ2-3
cdr3_aa: CASSAFPSTDTQYF

v_call: TRBV6-6
j_call: TRBJ2-1
cdr3_aa: CASSTLAGGRNEQFF

v_call: TRBV5-1
j_call: TRBJ2-1
cdr3_aa: CASRPGTSGDNEQFF

v_call: TRBV4-1
j_call: TRBJ2-3
cdr3_aa: CASSQVSSRSTDTQYF

v_call: TRBV7-6
j_call: TRBJ2-2
cdr3_aa: CASSFGRGAGELFF

v_call: TRBV7-8
j_call: TRBJ2-3
cdr3_aa: CASSVLGGELSDTQYF

v_call: TRBV27
j_call: TRBJ2-4
cdr3_aa: CASGAGGVIQYF

v_call: TRBV6-5
j_call: TRBJ1-6
cdr3_aa: CASSSRSPYNSPLHF

v_call: TRBV13
j_call: TRBJ1-2
cdr3_aa: CASSPRATVDYGYTF

v_call: TRBV4-3
j_call: TRBJ2-1
cdr3_aa: CASSQDQVAGVPWGEQFF

v_call: TRBV4-3
j_call: TRBJ1-4
cdr3_aa: CASSHLVTEPGGLFF

v_call: TRBV7-2
j_call: TRBJ2-1
cdr3_aa: CASSALRTSDEQFF

v_call: TRBV27
j_call: TRBJ2-7
cdr3_aa: CASSTRGLDSYEQYF

v_call: TRBV7-6
j_call: TRBJ1-5
cdr3_aa: CASSLGGPFQPQHF

v_call: TRBV5-5
j_call: TRBJ2-2
cdr3_aa: CASSSDGSGELFF

v_call: TRBV2
j_call: TRBJ2-2
cdr3_aa: CASSEAGRGENTGELFF

v_call: TRBV13
j_call: TRBJ2-1
cdr3_aa: CASSLVGKLIVQFF

v_call: TRBV16
j_call: TRBJ2-7
cdr3_aa: CASSTSGHEQYF

v_call: TRBV11-2
j_call: TRBJ1-6
cdr3_aa: CASGQFNSPLHF

v_call: TRBV7-9
j_call: TRBJ2-3
cdr3_aa: CASSLVPSTDTQYF

v_call: TRBV27
j_call: TRBJ1-2
cdr3_aa: CASTSGGVDGYTF

v_call: TRBV7-9
j_call: TRBJ2-6
cdr3_aa: CASSPGVFGGNSGANVLTF

v_call: TRBV9
j_call: TRBJ2-5
cdr3_aa: CASSVAGTSGETQYF

v_call: TRBV4-3
j_call: TRBJ2-7
cdr3_aa: CASSGGLAGAYEQYF

v_call: TRBV4-3
j_call: TRBJ2-5
cdr3_aa: CASSQDRGNQETQYF

v_call: TRBV5-1
j_call: TRBJ2-7
cdr3_aa: CASSLSGHPYEQYF

v_call: TRBV4-3
j_call: TRBJ1-5
cdr3_aa: CASSQALARQGSNQPQHF

v_call: TRBV4-2
j_call: TRBJ2-2
cdr3_aa: CASSQNQGNRAHTGELFF

v_call: TRBV18
j_call: TRBJ1-5
cdr3_aa: CASSPPEGSNQPQHF

v_call: TRBV28
j_call: TRBJ2-7
cdr3_aa: CASSFRGVGARGLEQYF

v_call: TRBV5-4
j_call: TRBJ2-7
cdr3_aa: CASSWNSGGEQYF

v_call: TRBV19
j_call: TRBJ2-7
cdr3_aa: CASSIVIMGQGTHEQYF

v_call: TRBV10-3
j_call: TRBJ2-7
cdr3_aa: CAISESMAGQYF

v_call: TRBV27
j_call: TRBJ2-7
cdr3_aa: CASTTIAGAHYEQYF

v_call: TRBV7-9
j_call: TRBJ2-3
cdr3_aa: CASSSGLAWDTQYF

v_call: TRBV25-1
j_call: TRBJ2-3
cdr3_aa: CASSPSGTDTQYF

v_call: TRBV29-1
j_call: TRBJ1-2
cdr3_aa: CSVWDREHYGYTF

v_call: TRBV5-6
j_call: TRBJ1-5
cdr3_aa: CASSLALEDQPQHF

v_call: TRBV6-1
j_call: TRBJ1-2
cdr3_aa: CASSESAGRRHPRYGYTF

v_call: TRBV13
j_call: TRBJ2-7
cdr3_aa: CASSLGDSYEQYF

v_call: TRBV9
j_call: TRBJ2-3
cdr3_aa: CASSGSPRGGRTDTQYF

v_call: TRBV5-1
j_call: TRBJ1-1
cdr3_aa: CASSPESMNTEAFF

v_call: TRBV7-8
j_call: TRBJ1-6
cdr3_aa: CASSTTGSSYNSPLHF

v_call: TRBV7-9
j_call: TRBJ2-3
cdr3_aa: CASSSTRGGTDTQYF

v_call: TRBV5-6
j_call: TRBJ2-7
cdr3_aa: CASSLWTSPYEQYF

v_call: TRBV29-1
j_call: TRBJ2-3
cdr3_aa: CSVDDGGGDTQYF

v_call: TRBV4-1
j_call: TRBJ1-1
cdr3_aa: CASSLPGGDTEAFF

v_call: TRBV11-2
j_call: TRBJ2-2
cdr3_aa: CASSTIPGLAGLEGELFF

v_call: TRBV27
j_call: TRBJ1-2
cdr3_aa: CASSSGYGYTF

v_call: TRBV9
j_call: TRBJ1-2
cdr3_aa: CASSASYTGGYGYTF